The rows below give T cell receptor beta chains drawn from one sample of a study of T-cell memory formation after mild COVID-19. TCRdb re-called the 5' RACE reads through MiXCR, storing one row per CDR3 protein. This sample yields approximately 430,000 distinct CDR3 sequences, of which more than 20% are seen a single time; around 13% belongs to the top ten. Source material: PBMCs or a T cell subset sorted from them (not recorded which). The source of these receptors is an adult woman who had mild COVID-19 (a few samples of this study predate the infection). Cell type and time point are not known. Both conserved end residues are part of each CDR3. Fields, in order: D gene, clone size, V gene, J gene, CDR3 protein, CDR3 DNA. The D gene is left open where the match is weak. Size tells how often a clone was seen (once, few, many) or the class of an expanded clone, and some rows leave it out.

d_call: .; clone_size: few; v_call: TRBV29-1; j_call: TRBJ2-7; cdr3_aa: CSVEVLTESSYEQYF; cdr3_nt: TGCAGCGTTGAAGTCCTGACAGAGAGCTCCTACGAGCAGTACTTC
d_call: TRBD1; clone_size: .; v_call: TRBV6-5; j_call: TRBJ2-7; cdr3_aa: CASKDRYYEQYF; cdr3_nt: TGTGCCAGCAAGGACAGGTACTACGAGCAGTACTTC
d_call: TRBD1; clone_size: .; v_call: TRBV29-1; j_call: TRBJ1-4; cdr3_aa: CSAKEGADEKLFF; cdr3_nt: TGCAGCGCTAAGGAGGGGGCTGATGAAAAACTGTTTTTT
d_call: TRBD2; clone_size: .; v_call: TRBV9; j_call: TRBJ2-7; cdr3_aa: CASSSRGGLSYEQYF; cdr3_nt: TGTGCCAGCAGCTCCCGGGGGGGACTCTCCTACGAGCAGTACTTC
d_call: TRBD1; clone_size: few; v_call: TRBV7-2; j_call: TRBJ2-4; cdr3_aa: CASSLAGTGDIQYF; cdr3_nt: TGTGCCAGCAGCTTGGCCGGGACAGGGGACATTCAGTACTTC
d_call: TRBD1; clone_size: once; v_call: TRBV5-1; j_call: TRBJ2-6; cdr3_aa: CASSHRTGGVSGANVLTF; cdr3_nt: TGCGCCAGCAGCCATCGGACAGGGGGCGTCTCTGGGGCCAACGTCCTGACTTTC
d_call: TRBD1; clone_size: few; v_call: TRBV5-1; j_call: TRBJ1-2; cdr3_aa: CASSTGQAPNYGYTF; cdr3_nt: TGCGCCAGCAGCACGGGACAGGCCCCTAACTATGGCTACACCTTC
d_call: TRBD2; clone_size: few; v_call: TRBV6-6; j_call: TRBJ2-3; cdr3_aa: CASMGGRGNTDTQYF; cdr3_nt: TGTGCCAGCATGGGCGGGAGGGGGAACACAGATACGCAGTATTTT
d_call: .; clone_size: .; v_call: TRBV24-1; j_call: TRBJ2-1; cdr3_aa: CATGLLNEQFF; cdr3_nt: TGTGCCACTGGACTTCTCAATGAGCAGTTCTTC
d_call: .; clone_size: few; v_call: TRBV6-5; j_call: TRBJ1-2; cdr3_aa: CASRRDPNYGYTF; cdr3_nt: TGTGCCAGCAGAAGGGACCCTAACTATGGCTACACCTTC
d_call: .; clone_size: .; v_call: TRBV7-9; j_call: TRBJ1-3; cdr3_aa: CASSLVPTVSGNTIYF; cdr3_nt: TGTGCCAGCAGCTTAGTACCCACGGTCTCTGGAAACACCATATATTTT
d_call: .; clone_size: .; v_call: TRBV7-9; j_call: TRBJ1-1; cdr3_aa: CASSLYGRNTEAFF; cdr3_nt: TGTGCCAGCAGCTTATACGGTAGAAACACTGAAGCTTTCTTT
d_call: .; clone_size: .; v_call: TRBV4-2; j_call: TRBJ2-7; cdr3_aa: CASSQDQGNYEQYF; cdr3_nt: TGTGCCAGCAGCCAAGACCAGGGGAACTACGAGCAGTACTTC
d_call: .; clone_size: few; v_call: TRBV12-3/TRBV12-4; j_call: TRBJ1-1; cdr3_aa: CASGGLNTEAFF; cdr3_nt: TGTGCCAGCGGCGGGCTGAACACTGAAGCTTTCTTT
d_call: TRBD2; clone_size: few; v_call: TRBV10-3; j_call: TRBJ2-7; cdr3_aa: CAISELAGEYEQYF; cdr3_nt: TGTGCCATCAGTGAACTAGCGGGAGAATACGAGCAGTACTTC
d_call: TRBD2; clone_size: .; v_call: TRBV29-1; j_call: TRBJ2-3; cdr3_aa: CSVIAGGNGDTQYF; cdr3_nt: TGCAGCGTCATAGCGGGGGGGAATGGAGATACGCAGTATTTT
d_call: TRBD2; clone_size: many; v_call: TRBV6-2/TRBV6-3; j_call: TRBJ2-4; cdr3_aa: CASSYSPALAGEVRGKNIQYF; cdr3_nt: TGTGCCAGCAGTTACTCCCCCGCACTAGCGGGAGAGGTTCGAGGCAAAAACATTCAGTACTTC
d_call: TRBD2; clone_size: few; v_call: TRBV20-1; j_call: TRBJ2-7; cdr3_aa: CSAATRTSGYEQYF; cdr3_nt: TGCAGTGCTGCCACCAGGACTAGCGGTTACGAGCAGTACTTC
d_call: .; clone_size: .; v_call: TRBV30; j_call: TRBJ2-2; cdr3_aa: CALDQGANTGELFF; cdr3_nt: TGTGCTCTGGACCAGGGAGCGAACACCGGGGAGCTGTTTTTT
d_call: .; clone_size: .; v_call: TRBV7-8; j_call: TRBJ2-5; cdr3_aa: CASSLRTEYQETQYF; cdr3_nt: TGTGCCAGCAGCTTACGGACAGAGTACCAAGAGACCCAGTACTTC
d_call: TRBD2; clone_size: .; v_call: TRBV3-1; j_call: TRBJ2-5; cdr3_aa: CASSQAGGLGETQYF; cdr3_nt: TGTGCCAGCAGCCAAGCGGGAGGGTTGGGAGAGACCCAGTACTTC
d_call: .; clone_size: many; v_call: TRBV12-3/TRBV12-4; j_call: TRBJ1-5; cdr3_aa: CASTLTDTNQPQHF; cdr3_nt: TGTGCCAGCACCCTGACAGACACCAATCAGCCCCAGCATTTT
d_call: .; clone_size: many; v_call: TRBV4-2; j_call: TRBJ2-3; cdr3_aa: CASSQEVGDTSTDTQYF; cdr3_nt: TGTGCCAGCAGCCAAGAGGTAGGGGACACATCTACAGATACGCAGTATTTT
d_call: .; clone_size: .; v_call: TRBV19; j_call: TRBJ2-2; cdr3_aa: CASSSRQIYTGELFF; cdr3_nt: TGTGCCAGTAGTTCCAGACAGATATACACCGGGGAGCTGTTTTTT
d_call: TRBD2; clone_size: few; v_call: TRBV7-2; j_call: TRBJ2-5; cdr3_aa: CASSFRSWREGGETQYF; cdr3_nt: TGTGCCAGCAGCTTTCGGTCTTGGCGGGAGGGCGGAGAGACCCAGTACTTC
d_call: TRBD2; clone_size: once; v_call: TRBV7-8; j_call: TRBJ2-2; cdr3_aa: CASSLGGAGEAGELFF; cdr3_nt: TGTGCCAGCAGCTTAGGAGGCGCGGGAGAAGCCGGGGAGCTGTTTTTT
d_call: .; clone_size: .; v_call: TRBV3-1; j_call: TRBJ2-7; cdr3_aa: CASSQTFSGQIHEQYF; cdr3_nt: TGTGCCAGCAGCCAAACCTTTAGCGGCCAAATCCACGAGCAGTACTTC
d_call: .; clone_size: .; v_call: TRBV19; j_call: TRBJ2-5; cdr3_aa: CASNGQFQETQYF; cdr3_nt: TGTGCCAGTAATGGGCAGTTCCAAGAGACCCAGTACTTC
d_call: TRBD2; clone_size: .; v_call: TRBV20-1; j_call: TRBJ2-7; cdr3_aa: CSARDTSGGMTYEQYF; cdr3_nt: TGCAGTGCTAGAGACACTAGCGGGGGAATGACCTACGAGCAGTACTTC
d_call: .; clone_size: .; v_call: TRBV6-6; j_call: TRBJ1-3; cdr3_aa: CASSKLTDSGNTIYF; cdr3_nt: TGTGCCAGCAGTAAACTGACAGACTCTGGAAACACCATATATTTT
d_call: .; clone_size: few; v_call: TRBV7-2; j_call: TRBJ2-3; cdr3_aa: CASSLRGLGSSTDTQYF; cdr3_nt: TGTGCCAGCAGCTTACGCGGTTTGGGCAGTAGCACAGATACGCAGTATTTT
d_call: .; clone_size: .; v_call: TRBV5-6; j_call: TRBJ1-2; cdr3_aa: CASSLGEWAYGYTF; cdr3_nt: TGTGCCAGCAGCTTAGGCGAGTGGGCCTATGGCTACACCTTC